Following are 28 T cell receptor beta chains from one sample sequenced in a study of molecular identifiers for immune sequencing clone quantification. MiXCR, run by TCRdb on the PCR reads, gives a single entry per CDR3 protein. Of about 510,000 distinct CDR3 sequences in the sample, about 20% were seen once. Input material: naive CD8+ T cells from blood, with Jurkat cell RNA spiked in. Stated subset: FACS-sorted CD8+CD4-CCR7+CD45RA+ naive T cells. The receptors were gathered from a human donor in good health. Some libraries in this study had Jurkat cell RNA spiked in.

This clonotype was seen ten or more times. J is TRBJ1-3 and V is TRBV29-1; D might be TRBD1 (5 bases). Trimming took 4 bases from V and 0 from J, leaving 13 bases between them. The germline CDR1 and CDR2 sequences are SQVTM and ANQGSEA. The CDR3 sequence is 15 residues long. The CDR3 DNA follows: TGCAGCGTTGCGTCTGGGGCGAGCTCTGGAAACACCATATATTTT. Encoded protein: CSVASGASSGNTIYF.

About this clonotype: This may be a read error, as it is one base from a much larger clone. The rearrangement joins TRBV20-1 to TRBJ1-6; D possibly corresponds to TRBD1 (6 bases). The CDR3 runs 16 residues. With 0 bases removed from V and 10 bases from J, the gap between germline ends came to 19 bases. Germline loops: CDR1 DFQATT, CDR2 SNEGSKA (reference sequence). The CDR3 sequence: CSARDLGRGAHSPLHF. The CDR3 nucleotides read TGCAGTGCTAGAGATCTGGGACGGGGGGCACACTCACCCCTCCACTTT.

In its sample, this clonotype was seen a few times. This sequence joins TRBV4-3 and TRBJ2-3, with unresolved D. Germline values: CDR1 LGHNA, CDR2 YSLEER. V was clipped by 4 bases and J by 6 bases, with 20 bases between them. This CDR3 is 16 amino acids long. CDR3 in amino acids: CASSPSAYVIQDTQYF. The CDR3 DNA sequence: TGCGCCAGCAGCCCATCTGCATACGTAATTCAGGATACGCAGTATTTT.

Turning to this clonotype: Since a much larger clone is just one base distant, this may be a read error. This rearrangement joins TRBV4-1 to TRBJ2-3; 8 nucleotides line up with TRBD2. The CDR3 consists of 16 residues. From germline, CDR1 is MGHRA and CDR2 YSYEKL. The CDR3 DNA sequence: TGCGCCAGCAGCCAAGATATAGCGGGGTTGACAGATACGCAGTGTTTT. This sequence encodes CASSQDIAGLTDTQCF.

This sequence joins TRBV3-2 and TRBJ1-5. TRBV3-2 is marked as a pseudogene. The CDR3 sequence is 17 residues long. The chain's CDR3 is CASSQDPGTYSNQPQHF. DNA of the CDR3: TGTGCCAGCAGCCAAGATCCTGGCACATATAGCAATCAGCCCCAGCATTTT.

This clonotype was seen many times. The gene calls are TRBV12-2 and TRBJ1-5. TRBV12-2 is annotated as a pseudogene. The CDR3 totals 14 residues. CDR3 sequence reads: CASRLWSFNQPQHF. The CDR3 nucleotides read TGTGCAAGTCGCTTATGGTCATTCAATCAGCCCCAGCATTTT.

Details on this clonotype: A single base separates this from a much larger clone, so it may be a read error. The chain joins TRBV4-3 to TRBJ2-3, with unresolved D. This CDR3 has 14 residues. Germline CDR1 is LGHNA and CDR2 is YSLEER. V lost 5 bases, J lost 1 base, and 10 bases lay in between. The CDR3 nucleotides read TGCGCCAGCAGCACCCGGGCCGGCACAGATACGCAGTATTTT. Protein sequence: CASSTRAGTDTQYF.

This clonotype was counted a few times. The chain is built from TRBV20-1 and TRBJ2-7; 7 bases are shared with TRBD1. Germline-derived CDR1 and CDR2 are DFQATT and SNEGSKA (reference sequence). The CDR3 has 17 residues. V was clipped by 1 base and J by 3 bases; unmatched bases: 15. The CDR3: CSARVSGGRAHGYEQYF. CDR3 nucleotides: TGCAGTGCTAGAGTATCAGGGGGACGAGCCCACGGCTACGAGCAGTACTTC.

This clonotype showed up many times. The V gene is TRBV6-2 or TRBV6-3, the J gene TRBJ2-3; D might be TRBD1 or TRBD2, each matching 6 bases. Trimming removed 2 bases at V and 2 bases at J, with 14 bases between. This CDR3 has 16 residues. Germline lookup yields CDR1 MNHEY and CDR2 SVGEGT. Written as DNA, the CDR3 is TGTGCCAGCAGTTACATCGGGGGCATGGACACAGATACGCAGTATTTT. The encoded protein is CASSYIGGMDTDTQYF.

This chain connects TRBV2 to TRBJ1-4, with 7 bases aligning to TRBD1. The CDR3 extends over 16 amino acids. Losses at the gene ends were 7 bases for V and 2 bases for J; bases not matched to a gene: 10. Germline CDR1 and CDR2: SNHLY and FYNNEI. The CDR3 protein is CASTDRQQGTNEKLFF. In DNA, the CDR3 is TGTGCCAGCACGGATAGACAACAGGGGACTAATGAAAAACTGTTTTTT.

There are a few counts of this clonotype. The CDR3, as DNA: TGCGCCAGCAGCACGGACGTAACCTACGAGCAGTACTTC. It specifies CASSTDVTYEQYF. This chain connects TRBV5-1 to TRBJ2-7; D remains unclear. Germline CDR1 SGHRS, CDR2 YFSETQ. V dropped 4 bases and J dropped 2 bases, with 10 bases sitting between them. CDR3 length: 13 amino acids.

For this clonotype: A much larger clone differs by one base, so this may be a read error. The chain is built from TRBV28 and TRBJ2-7; D is possibly TRBD2 (5 bases). There are 15 residues in the CDR3. Germline values: CDR1 MDHEN, CDR2 SYDVKM. V lost 1 base and J 0 bases, leaving 10 bases between the germline ends. CDR3 bases: TGTGCCAGCAGTTTATTGGCGGGTAGCTCCTACGAGCAGTACTTC. Its translation is CASSLLAGSSYEQYF.

The sample holds many counts of this clonotype. This sequence joins TRBV13 and TRBJ2-5; no clear D gene. The V and J ends lost 5 bases and 3 bases respectively, with 10 bases between them. This CDR3 is built from 13 residues. Germline V CDR1 and CDR2: PRHDT, FYEKMQ (reference sequence). CDR3 DNA: TGTGCCAGCAGCCAGAGATACAAAGAGACCCAGTACTTC. This codes for CASSQRYKETQYF.

This clonotype was seen many times. The chain couples TRBV20-1 to TRBJ2-7; D is ambiguous. Germline V gene data show CDR1 as DFQATT and CDR2 as SNEGSKA (reference sequence). The CDR3 is 14 residues long. V was trimmed by 2 bases and J by 4 bases, leaving 15 bases between them. The CDR3 protein is CSARKYLDAYEQYF. The CDR3 coding sequence is TGCAGTGCTAGAAAATACTTGGACGCTTACGAGCAGTACTTC.

This clonotype was seen repeatedly, ten times or more. The chain couples TRBV6-2 or TRBV6-3 to TRBJ1-5, with 10 nucleotides matching TRBD1. This CDR3 is 18 amino acids long. Germline CDR1 MNHEY, CDR2 SVGEGT. Trimming took 3 bases from V and 2 from J; bases not matched to a gene: 10. This chain's CDR3 is CASSYPGQGILGNQPQHF. The DNA of the CDR3 is TGTGCCAGCAGTTATCCGGGACAGGGGATTTTGGGCAATCAGCCCCAGCATTTT.

Notes on this clonotype: A single base separates this from a much larger clone, so it may be a read error. This chain connects TRBV6-5 to TRBJ2-7; D may be TRBD1 or TRBD2 (5 bases each). Germline V lookup: CDR1 MNHEY, CDR2 SVGAGI. This CDR3 comprises 13 residues. The CDR3 here is CACSPRVEGEQYF. As DNA, the CDR3 is TGTGCCTGCAGCCCCAGGGTTGAGGGCGAGCAGTACTTC.

Of note for this clonotype: Just one base apart from a much larger clone, this may be a read error. The chain carries TRBV7-9 and TRBJ2-3; 7 bases fit TRBD2. The CDR3 is 21 residues long. CDR1 and CDR2 from the germline V gene are SEHNR and FQNEAQ (reference sequence). V was clipped by 1 base and J by 0 bases; unmatched bases: 19. CDR3 residues: CASSLVCIVASGPFSTDTQYF. The CDR3 nucleotides are TGTGCCAGCAGCTTAGTTTGTATCGTGGCTAGCGGACCTTTCAGCACAGATACGCAGTATTTT.

A word on this clonotype: This CDR3 fails to terminate in the conserved phenylalanine or tryptophan, so it likely reflects a read error. The chain joins TRBV30 to TRBJ2-5; D unresolved. Trimming removed 3 bases at V and 8 bases at J, with 19 bases between. The germline gives CDR1 GTSNPN, CDR2 SVGIG (reference sequence). The CDR3 covers 14 residues. The CDR3 loop is CAWRGQNRILTQYL. The CDR3 region has the DNA TGTGCCTGGAGGGGTCAAAATAGGATCCTAACCCAGTACCTC.

Written as DNA, the CDR3 is TGTGCCAGCAGCCCGAGGGACATCCTGTGGGGGTCCACTGAAGCTTTCTTT. Translated: CASSPRDILWGSTEAFF. The J gene is TRBJ1-1, the V gene TRBV14; tentatively, D is TRBD1 (6 bases). The CDR3 spans 17 residues. In germline, CDR1 is SGHDN, CDR2 FVKESK. Trimming stripped 4 bases from V and 4 bases from J, with 22 bases between.

This clonotype came up a few times. The V call is TRBV28, the J call TRBJ2-7; no definite D call. Trimming left V 2 bases short and J 2 bases short, with 16 bases between. CDR3 length: 16 amino acids. CDR1 is MDHEN and CDR2 is SYDVKM in the germline V gene. CDR3 residues: CASSLPPRTGTYEQYF. DNA for the CDR3: TGTGCCAGCAGTTTACCCCCCAGGACGGGTACCTACGAGCAGTACTTC.

This clonotype was counted many times. J is TRBJ1-1 and V is TRBV9; possibly TRBD1 for D (5 bases). The germline V gene encodes CDR1 SGDLS and CDR2 YYNGEE. With 3 bases removed from V and 0 bases from J, the gap between germline ends came to 12 bases. The CDR3 contains 15 residues. The chain's CDR3 is CASSAVREVNTEAFF. Here the CDR3 DNA reads TGTGCCAGCAGCGCCGTCAGGGAGGTGAACACTGAAGCTTTCTTT.

The chain combines TRBV4-1 with TRBJ2-7; TRBD2 agrees at 7 bases. The CDR3 covers 19 residues. Looked up from germline, CDR1 is MGHRA and CDR2 is YSYEKL. V lost 2 bases, J lost 1 base, and 17 bases stayed unmatched. The CDR3 DNA reads as TGCGCCAGCAGCCAACAAGGGACTATCGGGGAGCCTTTTTCCTACGAGCAGTACTTC. Protein: CASSQQGTIGEPFSYEQYF.

On this clonotype: A clone one base away is much larger, so this may be a read error. This chain links TRBV4-3 with TRBJ2-3, with 11 nucleotides matching TRBD2. The length of the CDR3 is 19 residues. The junction had 14 bases not matched to a gene; V was cut back by 4 bases and J by 2 bases. CDR1 is LGHNA, CDR2 YSLEER, per germline. CDR3 sequence (DNA): TGCGCCAGCAGCCCAAGTGCGTTTGGGACTAGCGGTCCCACAGATACGCAGTATTTT. Translated: CASSPSAFGTSGPTDTQYF.

This clonotype has at least ten counts. V and J are TRBV6-2 or TRBV6-3 and TRBJ1-1, with D perhaps TRBD1 (5 bases). The length of the CDR3 is 11 residues. The germline V gene encodes CDR1 MNHEY and CDR2 SVGEGT. Trimming cost V 8 bases and J 7 bases, with 11 bases left between them. CDR3 protein: CASVLGDEAFF. CDR3 coding DNA: TGTGCCAGCGTCTTAGGGGATGAAGCTTTCTTT.

Of note for this clonotype: A much larger clonotype is one base distant, so this may be a read error. The chain carries TRBV20-1 and TRBJ2-7, with 7 nucleotides matching TRBD1. CDR1 and CDR2 from the germline V gene are DFQATT and SNEGSKA (reference sequence). CDR3 length equals 14 residues. V trimming: 5 bases; J trimming: 6 bases; junction bases outside the gene matches: 13. The CDR3 reads CSASLLGQHSEQYF. The CDR3 DNA reads TGCAGTGCTTCTCTCCTGGGACAGCACTCCGAGCAGTACTTC.

As concerns this clonotype: This clone may be a read error of a much larger clone one base away. The conserved closing phenylalanine or tryptophan is absent in this CDR3, likely reflecting a read error. This rearrangement joins TRBV7-8 to TRBJ1-1, with D perhaps matching TRBD1 (6 bases). Trimming left V 0 bases short and J 5 bases short, with 13 bases between. Germline V lookup: CDR1 SGHVS, CDR2 FQNEAQ. The CDR3 extends over 15 amino acids. CDR3 in amino acids: CASSLARGAGTEAFL. As DNA, the CDR3 is TGTGCCAGCAGCTTAGCGAGGGGGGCGGGGACTGAAGCTTTCCTT.

This clonotype was observed at least ten times. The V gene is TRBV5-6, the J gene TRBJ2-7; D uncertain. Germline-derived CDR1 and CDR2 are SGHDT and YYEEEE. This CDR3 contains 12 residues. With 0 bases removed from V and 6 bases from J, the gap between germline ends came to 7 bases. The CDR3 region is CASSLVVGEQYF. The CDR3, as DNA: TGTGCCAGCAGCTTGGTTGTGGGCGAGCAGTACTTC.

There are a few counts of this clonotype. This rearrangement joins TRBV6-5 to TRBJ2-7; weak D call: TRBD1 (6 bases). The CDR3 runs to 15 residues. V gave up 1 base and J gave up 6 bases, with 16 bases separating them. Germline CDR1 reads MNHEY; CDR2 reads SVGAGI. The CDR3 spells CASSYYQGPRSEQYF. CDR3 coding DNA: TGTGCCAGCAGTTACTACCAGGGGCCTCGATCCGAGCAGTACTTC.